The 5 T cell receptor beta chains in this list originate from one sample, sequenced in a study of beta chain features in type 1 diabetes. The sequenced template was cDNA made from the entire isolated RNA. Profiling relied on immunoSEQ multiplex PCR, and the TCRdb table lists in-frame clones only, not all of them. The repertoire includes some 100,000 clones, approximately 39% of them detected once, and 0.06% to 0.075% sits in the top ten. The sequencing sample was made of stem cell memory CD4+ T cells from blood. These TCRs come from a woman under 30 in good health.

This chain connects TRBV7-9 to TRBJ1-1; 7 positions agree with TRBD1. V was clipped by 5 bases and J by 1 base; unmatched bases: 4. The CDR3 runs to 14 residues. Germline V gene data show CDR1 as SEHNR and CDR2 as FQNEAQ (reference sequence). CDR3 DNA: TGTGCCAGCAGCAAGGGACAGTCGAACACTGAAGCTTTCTTT. Protein sequence: CASSKGQSNTEAFF.

This clone was observed a few times. The chain combines TRBV6-6 with TRBJ2-1, with 9 bases matching TRBD2. From germline, CDR1 is MNHNY and CDR2 SVGAGI (reference sequence). The CDR3 covers 16 residues. V was clipped by 4 bases and J by 1 base; unmatched bases: 5. This CDR3 is CASSSFSGRSYNEQFF. CDR3 sequence (DNA): TGTGCCAGCAGTTCCTTTAGCGGGAGATCCTACAATGAGCAGTTCTTC.

The chain recombines TRBV19 with TRBJ2-7, with D tentatively TRBD1 (6 bases). V dropped 5 bases and J dropped 6 bases, with 17 bases sitting between them. Germline CDR1 LNHDA, CDR2 SQIVND (reference sequence). This CDR3 spans 14 amino acids. CDR3 loop: CASSLKMGAGEQYF. The CDR3 DNA reads TGTGCCAGTAGTCTCAAGATGGGGGCGGGCGAGCAGTACTTC.

This clone was found a few times. This CDR3 reads CASSGPGETQYF. The CDR3 bases are TGTGCCAGCAGTGGACCAGGGGAGACCCAGTACTTC. The chain joins TRBV25-1 to TRBJ2-5, with D perhaps TRBD1 (5 bases). Germline CDR1 MGHDK, CDR2 SYGVNS. Deletions cut 4 bases from V and 5 bases from J, with 8 bases between. CDR3 length equals 12 residues.

This clone was picked up many times. The chain is built from TRBV4-2 and TRBJ2-1; a weak D match, TRBD1 (6 bases). Germline CDR1 and CDR2: LGHNA and YNFKEQ. V lost 5 bases, J lost 2 bases, and 10 bases lay in between. The CDR3 totals 14 residues. The CDR3, as DNA: TGTGCCAGCAGCTTTCAGGGGCCCTACAATGAGCAGTTCTTC. It encodes CASSFQGPYNEQFF.